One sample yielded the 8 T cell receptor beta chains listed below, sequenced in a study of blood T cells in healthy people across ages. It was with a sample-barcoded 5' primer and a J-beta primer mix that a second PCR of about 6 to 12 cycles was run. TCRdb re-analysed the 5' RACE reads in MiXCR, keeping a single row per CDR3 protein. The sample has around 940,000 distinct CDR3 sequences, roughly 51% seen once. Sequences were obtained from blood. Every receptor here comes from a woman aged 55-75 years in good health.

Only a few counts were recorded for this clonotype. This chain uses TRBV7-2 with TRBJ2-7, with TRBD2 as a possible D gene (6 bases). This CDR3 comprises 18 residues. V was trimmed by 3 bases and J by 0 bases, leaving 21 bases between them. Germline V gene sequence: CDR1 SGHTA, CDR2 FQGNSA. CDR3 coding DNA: TGTGCCAGCAGCTTCCGGGACTCCCTACAAGGAGACTCCTACGAGCAGTACTTC. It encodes CASSFRDSLQGDSYEQYF.

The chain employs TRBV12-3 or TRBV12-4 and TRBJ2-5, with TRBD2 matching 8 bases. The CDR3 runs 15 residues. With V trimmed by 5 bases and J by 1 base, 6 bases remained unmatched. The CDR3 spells CASSRGGSGQETQYF. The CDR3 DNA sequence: TGTGCCAGCAGTCGGGGGGGAAGCGGCCAAGAGACCCAGTACTTC.

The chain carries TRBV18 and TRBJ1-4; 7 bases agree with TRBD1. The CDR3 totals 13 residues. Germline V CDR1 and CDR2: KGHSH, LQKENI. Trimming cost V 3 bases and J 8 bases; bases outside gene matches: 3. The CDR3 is CASSPGQKEKLFF. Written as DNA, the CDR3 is TGTGCCAGCTCACCGGGACAGAAGGAAAAACTGTTTTTT.

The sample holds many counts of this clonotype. CDR3 coding DNA: TGTGCCAGCAGTTGGGGGGGTATGGGCCAAGAGACCCAGTACTTC. Translated: CASSWGGMGQETQYF. V gene TRBV28 combines with J gene TRBJ2-5, with 7 bases matching TRBD2. V dropped 4 bases and J dropped 1; count of bases not matched to a gene: 6. Germline values: CDR1 MDHEN, CDR2 SYDVKM. The CDR3 consists of 15 residues. The variable domain in full, completed from reference TRBV28 and TRBJ2-5, reads DVKVTQSSRYLVKRTGEKVFLECVQDMDHENMFWYRQDPGLGLRLIYFSYDVKMKEKGDIPEGYSVSREKKERFSLILESASTNQTSMYLCASSWGGMGQETQYFGPGTRLLVL.

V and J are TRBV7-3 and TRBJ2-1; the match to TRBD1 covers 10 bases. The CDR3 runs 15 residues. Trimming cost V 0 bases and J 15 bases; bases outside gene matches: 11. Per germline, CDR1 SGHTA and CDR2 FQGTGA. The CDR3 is CASSLTTTGTGDMFF. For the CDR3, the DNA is TGTGCCAGCAGCTTAACCACCACCGGGACAGGGGATATGTTCTTC.

CDR3 sequence reads: CASRDRAGTDTQYF. The CDR3 nucleotides are TGTGCCAGCCGCGACAGGGCGGGCACAGATACGCAGTATTTT. The chain links TRBV6-2 or TRBV6-3 to TRBJ2-3; 7 nucleotides agree with TRBD1. V lost 8 bases and J lost 1; bases outside the gene matches: 6. The CDR3 is 14 amino acids. Germline lookup yields CDR1 MNHEY and CDR2 SVGEGT.

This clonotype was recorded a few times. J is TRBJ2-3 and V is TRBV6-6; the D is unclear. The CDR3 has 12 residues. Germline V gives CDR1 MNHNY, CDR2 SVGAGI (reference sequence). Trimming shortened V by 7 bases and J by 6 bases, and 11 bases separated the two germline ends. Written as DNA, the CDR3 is TGTGCCAGCACCCAAGACGGGGATACGCAGTATTTT. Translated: CASTQDGDTQYF.

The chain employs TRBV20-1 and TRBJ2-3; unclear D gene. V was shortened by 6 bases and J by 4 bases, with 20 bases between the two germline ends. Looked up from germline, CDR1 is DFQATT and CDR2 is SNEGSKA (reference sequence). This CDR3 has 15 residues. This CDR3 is CSAGGPGAYSDTQYF. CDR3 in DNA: TGCAGTGCCGGTGGACCCGGAGCCTATTCAGATACGCAGTATTTT.